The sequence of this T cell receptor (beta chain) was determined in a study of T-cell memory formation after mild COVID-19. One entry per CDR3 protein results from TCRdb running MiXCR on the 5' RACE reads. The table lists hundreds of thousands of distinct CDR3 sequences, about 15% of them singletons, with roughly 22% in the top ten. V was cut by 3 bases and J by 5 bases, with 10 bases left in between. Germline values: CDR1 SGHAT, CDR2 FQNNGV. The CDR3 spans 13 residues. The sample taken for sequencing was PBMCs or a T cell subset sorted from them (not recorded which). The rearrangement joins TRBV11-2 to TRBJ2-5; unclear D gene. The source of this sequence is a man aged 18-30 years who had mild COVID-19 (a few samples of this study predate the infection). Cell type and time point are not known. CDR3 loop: CASSLGLSETQYF. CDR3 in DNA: TGTGCCAGCAGCTTGGGCCTATCGGAGACCCAGTACTTC.